The clone carrying this TCR beta chain came up a few times. This entry is derived from a study of human T cells and chemical hapten exposure. Per germline, CDR1 SGHKS and CDR2 YYEKEE (reference sequence). Trimming took off 4 bases at V and 5 bases at J, with 16 bases between the two ends. The CDR3 extends over 14 amino acids. Individual cDNA molecules had unique molecular identifiers attached to them by the library. TCRdb processed the RACE reads anew with MiXCR; each CDR3 protein has one entry. The table includes around 360,000 distinct CDR3 sequences, roughly 6% detected once. The time point is: patch test 2, 6 weeks after DPC sensitization. Treatment here: therapeutic diphenylcyclopropenone sensitization with weekly scalp DPC. Patch tests were applied only after blood draws.

V gene TRBV5-5 combines with J gene TRBJ2-7; no firm D call. Sequences were derived from whole blood, sampled in connection with sensitization to the hapten diphenylcyclopropenone (DPC). The clonotype was recovered from a young woman with alopecia areata. Some clones in this sample may be carry-over from other donors' samples. The CDR3 region is CASSTESLNNEQYF. In nucleotides, the CDR3 is TGTGCCAGCAGCACCGAGTCCCTAAACAACGAGCAGTACTTC.